Given below is one T cell receptor (beta chain) in context. As yet, its antigen is unknown. These data come from a study of T cells in Graves' hyperthyroidism and ophthalmopathy. Study-level information: Prior to any treatment, at the point of initial diagnosis, peripheral blood was collected.

Broader study findings: The authors' 13 V-J model separated ophthalmopathy from stable hyperthyroidism. Ophthalmopathy was model-predicted a median around seven months pre-onset.

V was pared by 5 bases and J by 7 bases, with 14 bases between. In germline, CDR1 is MGHRA, CDR2 YSYEKL. This CDR3 has 14 residues. TCR beta CDR3 regions were amplified from RNA. Initially, a first-round RT-PCR of the TCR CDR3 employed the HTBI primer set. TCRdb itself ran the multiplex PCR reads through MiXCR, one entry per CDR3 protein. The sample has some 580,000 distinct CDR3 sequences; 15% to 20% are singletons. Uncontrolled infection, other autoimmune disease, pregnancy or lactation excluded patients. Material: blood. The source is a woman aged 40 to 50 with Graves' ophthalmopathy. V gene TRBV4-1 combines with J gene TRBJ1-4; weak D call: TRBD1 (5 bases). The CDR3 region is CASSYRVGGEKLFF. CDR3 nucleotide sequence: TGCGCCAGCAGCTACCGGGTCGGGGGTGAAAAACTGTTTTTT.